This T cell receptor beta chain was observed in a study of immune evolution from preneoplasia to lung adenocarcinoma. Overall study results and limits: From normal lung to invasive adenocarcinoma, top clone frequencies appeared to decrease. Later-stage lesions seemingly showed higher T cell density and diversity than normal lung.

The data were produced by immunoSEQ multiplex PCR, yet TCRdb's version contains in-frame clones alone and is incomplete. This sample has roughly 3,200 clones, with around 52% found just once. Between the mid-2010s and the late 2010s, patients underwent resection in Japan or China. Histologic diagnosis was independently verified by two lung pathologists. As regards this clone: Its target is not known.

This CDR3 spans 16 amino acids. With V trimmed by 2 bases and J by 5 bases, 10 bases remained unmatched. Germline V lookup: CDR1 SEHNR, CDR2 FQNEAQ (reference sequence). This receptor was identified in a person between 50 and 60 years old with lung adenocarcinoma. Sequenced sample: FFPE normal lung tissue adjacent to the tumor. V usage is TRBV7-9 and J usage is TRBJ2-7; 9 nucleotides agree with TRBD2. CDR3: CASSLFQGVAGDEQYF. The CDR3 nucleotides read TGTGCCAGCAGCTTATTTCAGGGGGTAGCGGGAGACGAGCAGTACTTC.